This T cell receptor beta chain was found in a study of identical twins. This clonotype appeared many times. Its antigen is not identified. Points from the study as a whole: Whereas memory repertoires showed no such difference, abundant cord blood beta clonotypes carried fewer insertions.

TCRdb independently ran MiXCR on the 5' RACE reads; one entry per CDR3 protein. Of under 300,000 distinct CDR3 sequences listed, more than 12% were seen once; the top ten hold approximately 8.8%. The ends were cut back, 5 bases at V and 7 bases at J, with 21 bases in the middle. Germline V gene lookup returns CDR1 DFQATT and CDR2 SNEGSKA (reference sequence). The CDR3 extends over 14 amino acids. The TCR comes from a woman aged 18 to 35 in good health. The sequenced sample was memory (CD45RO+) T cells sorted from blood. This rearrangement joins TRBV20-1 to TRBJ2-7, with a tentative D call TRBD2 (6 bases). This CDR3 reads CSALAGTGNGEQYF. Written as DNA, the CDR3 is TGCAGTGCTCTCGCCGGGACTGGCAACGGGGAGCAGTACTTC.